The T cell receptor beta chain under discussion was sequenced for a study of cytomegalovirus exposure and HLA in healthy donors. The germline V gene encodes CDR1 SGHTA and CDR2 FQGNSA. The trim removed 4 bases at V and 8 bases at J, leaving 8 bases unmatched. This CDR3 has 15 residues. The PCR used 60 Vbeta and 13 Jbeta primers. This table comes from immunoSEQ multiplex PCR, and its TCRdb copy is limited to in-frame clones, with some not included. Here the sample spans about 140,000 clones, about four fifths being singletons. Specimen: PBMCs. J is TRBJ1-6 and V is TRBV7-2; TRBD1 matches 7 bases. This TCR derives from a male donor in good health and CMV-seronegative. CDR3 DNA: TGTGCCAGCAGCTACGGACAGGACGGGTATTCACCCCTCCACTTT. Protein: CASSYGQDGYSPLHF.